The rows below give T cell receptor beta chains drawn from one sample of a study of Graves' ophthalmopathy and Graves' hyperthyroidism. TCRdb independently ran MiXCR on the multiplex PCR reads; one entry per CDR3 protein. Among about 380,000 distinct CDR3 sequences listed, 15% were seen once. Sequencing was done on a sample of peripheral blood. These receptors originate from a young woman with stable Graves' hyperthyroidism. Both conserved end residues are trimmed from each CDR3.

j_call: TRBJ2-7
v_call: TRBV6-5
cdr3_length: 12
cdr3_aa: ARFGLGQFYEQY

j_call: TRBJ2-7
v_call: TRBV18
cdr3_length: 12
cdr3_aa: ASSQTGGRYELY

j_call: TRBJ1-5
v_call: TRBV28
cdr3_length: 16
cdr3_aa: ASSPSWGQGRSNQPQH

j_call: TRBJ2-5
v_call: TRBV4-1
cdr3_length: 17
cdr3_aa: ASSHPGLAGGPSQETQY

j_call: TRBJ1-1
v_call: TRBV29-1
cdr3_length: 12
cdr3_aa: SVTVTGGYTEAF

j_call: TRBJ2-5
v_call: TRBV12-3/TRBV12-4
cdr3_length: 10
cdr3_aa: ASSPGGETQY

j_call: TRBJ2-7
v_call: TRBV7-2
cdr3_length: 13
cdr3_aa: ASSPGGGDSYEQY

j_call: TRBJ1-2
v_call: TRBV24-1
cdr3_length: 13
cdr3_aa: ATSDPTAKHYGYT

j_call: TRBJ2-7
v_call: TRBV29-1
cdr3_length: 12
cdr3_aa: SAQDDRASYEQY

j_call: TRBJ2-1
v_call: TRBV12-3/TRBV12-4
cdr3_length: 17
cdr3_aa: ASSSGTSGEKSSYNEQF

j_call: TRBJ1-1
v_call: TRBV29-1
cdr3_length: 11
cdr3_aa: SGGTGLNTEAF

j_call: TRBJ2-7
v_call: TRBV12-3/TRBV12-4
cdr3_length: 17
cdr3_aa: ASSLRQTQPLAASYEQY

j_call: TRBJ2-7
v_call: TRBV9
cdr3_length: 11
cdr3_aa: ASSDSMGYEQY

j_call: TRBJ1-5
v_call: TRBV15
cdr3_length: 11
cdr3_aa: ATSRRSNQPQH

j_call: TRBJ2-2
v_call: TRBV10-3
cdr3_length: 13
cdr3_aa: AIPRTSDDTGELF

j_call: TRBJ2-5
v_call: TRBV12-3/TRBV12-4
cdr3_length: 11
cdr3_aa: VSSRDFRETQY

j_call: TRBJ2-5
v_call: TRBV11-2
cdr3_length: 12
cdr3_aa: ASSPLGSKETQY

j_call: TRBJ1-6
v_call: TRBV9
cdr3_length: 13
cdr3_aa: ASSPRTGDNSPLH

j_call: TRBJ1-1
v_call: TRBV29-1
cdr3_length: 12
cdr3_aa: SVDLFGGSTEAF

j_call: TRBJ2-5
v_call: TRBV24-1
cdr3_length: 13
cdr3_aa: ATSDPAGREETQY

j_call: TRBJ1-1
v_call: TRBV7-9
cdr3_length: 11
cdr3_aa: ASSVGTVAEAF

j_call: TRBJ1-1
v_call: TRBV10-3
cdr3_length: 11
cdr3_aa: AIRGQGATEAF

j_call: TRBJ1-2
v_call: TRBV19
cdr3_length: 12
cdr3_aa: ASSPYRVIYGYT

j_call: TRBJ1-2
v_call: TRBV9
cdr3_length: 13
cdr3_aa: ASSGYRDRHYGYT

j_call: TRBJ2-5
v_call: TRBV15
cdr3_length: 13
cdr3_aa: ATSRDVGGQETQY

j_call: TRBJ1-2
v_call: TRBV12-5
cdr3_length: 15
cdr3_aa: ASGPGPTGGMDYGYT

j_call: TRBJ2-7
v_call: TRBV20-1
cdr3_length: 13
cdr3_aa: SAPTERGPSYEQY